The sequence of this T cell receptor (beta chain) was determined in a study of Ad26.COV2.S vaccination and SARS-CoV-2 variants. For the study at large: Within the COV1001 Ad26.COV2.S trial arm, the donor was enrolled. Once or twice, 56 days apart, Ad26.COV2.S was delivered intramuscularly.

Sequencing was performed with immunoSEQ multiplex PCR; in TCRdb, only in-frame clones are kept and a portion is missing. The table records around 370,000 clones, 70% to 90% of them present only once. Study-wide findings and caveats: People who got the vaccine or the placebo had similar non-spike TCR breadth.

Germline CDR1 and CDR2: SGHRS and YFSETQ. The V end lost 0 bases, the J end lost 2 bases, and 6 bases lay between the germline ends. This CDR3 comprises 13 residues. As for treatment: some 20 received Ad26.COV2.S at low or high dose, single or two shots; about 5 received placebo; per-sample allocation not given. The samples date from day 63 after the first vaccine or placebo injection. In the vaccine, an Ad26 vector expressed the SARS-CoV-2 spike of the Wuhan strain. A word on this clone: Its antigen is not identified.

The sequence was collected from a person aged 18-60 years who received the Ad26.COV2.S COVID-19 vaccine or a placebo. The V and J genes are TRBV5-1 and TRBJ2-7; no reliable D call. The sequencing here drew on peripheral blood, taken in a trial of Ad26.COV2.S vaccine versus placebo. The CDR3 spells CASSLDRTYEQYF. DNA for the CDR3: TGCGCCAGCAGCTTGGATAGGACCTACGAGCAGTACTTC.